This TCR beta chain was obtained from a study of T cell responses to AZD1222 COVID-19 vaccine. Study-wide results and limits: Females made up more of the donors, who were largely white British, and clonal diversity may have come out too low. The peak T cell response came first, and repertoires were sampled only after it.

TCRdb's copy holds only in-frame clones and misses some; the assay was immunoSEQ multiplex PCR. The table lists 25,000 to 40,000 clones, around 87% of them singletons. The CDR3 is 13 amino acids. V lost 4 bases to trimming and J lost 5 bases, with 10 bases between them. Per germline, CDR1 SGHNT and CDR2 YYREEE (reference sequence). Comment on this clone: Its antigen remains unknown.

The receptor was isolated from an adult who received the AZD1222 COVID-19 vaccine. The rearrangement joins TRBV5-4 to TRBJ2-1; D not resolved. Here the sequenced sample was peripheral blood, taken 28 days after the second AZD1222 dose. The CDR3 DNA reads as TGTGCCAGCAGCGTGGACGGAGACAATGAGCAGTTCTTC. This translates into CASSVDGDNEQFF.